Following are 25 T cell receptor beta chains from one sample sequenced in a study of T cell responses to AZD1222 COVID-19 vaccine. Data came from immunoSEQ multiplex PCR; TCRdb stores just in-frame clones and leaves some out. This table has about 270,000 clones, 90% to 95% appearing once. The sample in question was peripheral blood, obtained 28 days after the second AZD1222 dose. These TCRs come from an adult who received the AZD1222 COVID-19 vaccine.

This CDR3 is CASRLREHTEAFF. The DNA for the CDR3 is TGTGCCAGCAGACTCAGGGAGCACACTGAAGCTTTCTTT. The gene calls are TRBV12-3 or TRBV12-4 and TRBJ1-1, with a weak D call TRBD1 (5 bases). CDR3 length: 13 amino acids. V shed 6 bases and J shed 3 bases, with 11 bases lying between them.

This CDR3 reads CASSYGRGQTYEQYF. CDR3 in DNA: TGTGCCAGCAGTTACGGGAGGGGACAGACCTACGAGCAGTACTTC. V is TRBV6-6 and J is TRBJ2-7; possibly TRBD1 or TRBD2 for D (7 bases each). V was pared by 2 bases and J by 2 bases, with 13 bases between. The CDR3 has 15 residues. The germline CDR1 and CDR2 sequences are MNHNY and SVGAGI (reference sequence).

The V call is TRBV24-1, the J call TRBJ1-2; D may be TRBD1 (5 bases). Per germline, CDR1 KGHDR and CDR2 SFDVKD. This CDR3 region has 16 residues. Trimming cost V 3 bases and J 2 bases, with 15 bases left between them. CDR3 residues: CATSDNSFRDNYGYTF. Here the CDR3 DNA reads TGTGCCACCAGTGATAATTCTTTTCGGGACAACTATGGCTACACCTTC.

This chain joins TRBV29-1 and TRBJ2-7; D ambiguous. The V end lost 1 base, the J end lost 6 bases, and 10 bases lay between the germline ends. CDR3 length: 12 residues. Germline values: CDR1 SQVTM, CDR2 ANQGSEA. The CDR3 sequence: CSVEVYGLEQYF. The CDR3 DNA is TGCAGCGTTGAAGTTTACGGCCTCGAGCAGTACTTC.

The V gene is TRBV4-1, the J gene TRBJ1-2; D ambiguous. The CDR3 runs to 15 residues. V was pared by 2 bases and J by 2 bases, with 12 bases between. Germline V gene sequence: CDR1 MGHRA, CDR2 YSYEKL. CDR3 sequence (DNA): TGCGCCAGCAGCCAACCGAGGACGGGGAACTATGGCTACACCTTC. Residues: CASSQPRTGNYGYTF.

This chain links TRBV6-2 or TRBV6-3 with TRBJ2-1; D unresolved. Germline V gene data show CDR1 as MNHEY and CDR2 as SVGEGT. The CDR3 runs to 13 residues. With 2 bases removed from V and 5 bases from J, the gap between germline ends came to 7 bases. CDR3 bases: TGTGCCAGCAGTTACGACTGGGACAATGAGCAGTTCTTC. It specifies CASSYDWDNEQFF.

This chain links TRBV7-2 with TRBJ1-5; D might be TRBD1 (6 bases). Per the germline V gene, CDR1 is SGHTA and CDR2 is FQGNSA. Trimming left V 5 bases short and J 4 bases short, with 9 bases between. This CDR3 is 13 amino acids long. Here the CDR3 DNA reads TGTGCCAGCAGCCAGGGGCCAAATCAGCCCCAGCATTTT. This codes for CASSQGPNQPQHF.

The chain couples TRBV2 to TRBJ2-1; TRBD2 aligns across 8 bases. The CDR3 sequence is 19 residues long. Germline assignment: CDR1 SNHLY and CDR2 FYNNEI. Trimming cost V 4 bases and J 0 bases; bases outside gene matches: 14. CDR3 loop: CASSVSGSGRLSSYNEQFF. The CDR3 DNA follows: TGTGCCAGCAGTGTCAGCGGGAGCGGCCGATTGAGCTCCTACAATGAGCAGTTCTTC.

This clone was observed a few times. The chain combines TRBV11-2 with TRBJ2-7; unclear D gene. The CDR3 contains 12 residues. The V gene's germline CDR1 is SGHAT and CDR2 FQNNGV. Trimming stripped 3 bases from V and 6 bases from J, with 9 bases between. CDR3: CASSFLSGEQYF. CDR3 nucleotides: TGTGCCAGCAGCTTTTTGTCGGGCGAGCAGTACTTC.

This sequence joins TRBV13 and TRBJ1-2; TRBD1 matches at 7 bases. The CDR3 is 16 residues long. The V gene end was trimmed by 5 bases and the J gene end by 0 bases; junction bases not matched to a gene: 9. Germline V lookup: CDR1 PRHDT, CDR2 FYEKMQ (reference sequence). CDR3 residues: CASSRRQGRANYGYTF. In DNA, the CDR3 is TGTGCCAGCAGCCGCCGACAGGGCCGAGCTAACTATGGCTACACCTTC.

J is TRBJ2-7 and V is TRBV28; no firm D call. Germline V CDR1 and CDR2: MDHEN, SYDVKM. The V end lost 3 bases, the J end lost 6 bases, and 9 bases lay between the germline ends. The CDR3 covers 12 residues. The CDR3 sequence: CASSFLKGEQYF. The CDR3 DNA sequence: TGTGCCAGCAGTTTTCTAAAGGGCGAGCAGTACTTC.

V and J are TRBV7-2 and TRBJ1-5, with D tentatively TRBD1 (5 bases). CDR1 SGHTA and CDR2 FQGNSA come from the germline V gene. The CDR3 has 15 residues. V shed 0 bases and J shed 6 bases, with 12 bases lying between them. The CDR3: CASSLASRGRQPQHF. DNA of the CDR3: TGTGCCAGCAGCTTAGCATCGAGGGGTCGTCAGCCCCAGCATTTT.

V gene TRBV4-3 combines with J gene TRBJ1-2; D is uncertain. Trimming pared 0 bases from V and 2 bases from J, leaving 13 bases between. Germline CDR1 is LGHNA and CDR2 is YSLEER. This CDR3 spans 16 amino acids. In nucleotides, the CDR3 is TGCGCCAGCAGCCAAGATGGGCGTCAGCCGAACTATGGCTACACCTTC. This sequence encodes CASSQDGRQPNYGYTF.

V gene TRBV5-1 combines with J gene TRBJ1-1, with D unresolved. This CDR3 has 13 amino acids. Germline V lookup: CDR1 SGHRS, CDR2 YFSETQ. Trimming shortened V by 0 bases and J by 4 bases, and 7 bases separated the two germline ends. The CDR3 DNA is TGCGCCAGCAGCTTGGCCACATCCACTGAAGCTTTCTTT. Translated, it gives CASSLATSTEAFF. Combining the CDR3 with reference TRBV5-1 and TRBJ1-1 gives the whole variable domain KAGVTQTPRYLIKTRGQQVTLSCSPISGHRSVSWYQQTPGQGLQFLFEYFSETQRNKGNFPGRFSGRQFSNSRSEMNVSTLELGDSALYLCASSLATSTEAFFGQGTRLTVV.

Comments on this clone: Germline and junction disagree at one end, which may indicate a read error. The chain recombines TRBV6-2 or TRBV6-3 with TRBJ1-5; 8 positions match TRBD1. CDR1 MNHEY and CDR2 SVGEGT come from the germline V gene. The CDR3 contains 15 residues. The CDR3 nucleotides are TGTGCCAGCAGTAACTCCGACAGGGGTTGGCAGCCCCAGCATTTT. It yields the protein CASSNSDRGWQPQHF.

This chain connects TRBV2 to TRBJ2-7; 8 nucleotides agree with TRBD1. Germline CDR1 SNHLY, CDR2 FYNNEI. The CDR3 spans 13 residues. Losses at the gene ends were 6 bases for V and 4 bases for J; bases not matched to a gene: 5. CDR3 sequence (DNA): TGTGCCAGCAGCTATGGACAGGGTTACGAGCAGTACTTC. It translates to CASSYGQGYEQYF.

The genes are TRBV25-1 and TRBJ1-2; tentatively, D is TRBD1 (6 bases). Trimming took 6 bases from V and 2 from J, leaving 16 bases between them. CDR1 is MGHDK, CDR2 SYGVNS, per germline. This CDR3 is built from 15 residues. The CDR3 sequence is CASSAPGAGNYGYTF. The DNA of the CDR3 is TGTGCCAGCAGCGCCCCGGGGGCGGGGAACTATGGCTACACCTTC.

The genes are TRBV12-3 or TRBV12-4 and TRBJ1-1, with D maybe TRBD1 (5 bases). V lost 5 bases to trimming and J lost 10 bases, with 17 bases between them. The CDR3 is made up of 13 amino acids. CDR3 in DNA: TGTGCCAGCAGTCTCACAACAGGCCACCCAGCTTTCTTT. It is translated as CASSLTTGHPAFF.

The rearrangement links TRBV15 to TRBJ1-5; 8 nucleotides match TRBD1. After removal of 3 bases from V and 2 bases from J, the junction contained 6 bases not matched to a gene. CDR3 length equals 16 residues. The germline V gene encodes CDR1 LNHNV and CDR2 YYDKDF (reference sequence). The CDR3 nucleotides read TGTGCCACCAGCAGCGCACCGGGACAGGGCAATCAGCCCCAGCATTTT. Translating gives CATSSAPGQGNQPQHF.

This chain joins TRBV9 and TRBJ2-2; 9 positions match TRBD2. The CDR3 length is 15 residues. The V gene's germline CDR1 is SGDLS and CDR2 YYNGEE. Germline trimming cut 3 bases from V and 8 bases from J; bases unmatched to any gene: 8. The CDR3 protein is CASSGPAGGYGELFF. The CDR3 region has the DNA TGTGCCAGCAGCGGACCAGCGGGGGGATATGGGGAGCTGTTTTTT.

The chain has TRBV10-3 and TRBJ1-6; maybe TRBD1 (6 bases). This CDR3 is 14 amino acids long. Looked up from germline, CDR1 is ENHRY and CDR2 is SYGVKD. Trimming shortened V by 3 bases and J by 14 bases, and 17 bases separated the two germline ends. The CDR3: CAISDNREVSALHF. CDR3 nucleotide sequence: TGTGCCATCAGTGATAACAGGGAGGTCTCGGCCCTCCACTTT.

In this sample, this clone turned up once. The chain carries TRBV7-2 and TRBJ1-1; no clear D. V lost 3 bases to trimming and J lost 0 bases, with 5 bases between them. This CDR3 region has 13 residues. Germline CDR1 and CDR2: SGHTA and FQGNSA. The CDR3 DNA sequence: TGTGCCAGCAGCTTCTGGCTGAACACTGAAGCTTTCTTT. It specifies CASSFWLNTEAFF. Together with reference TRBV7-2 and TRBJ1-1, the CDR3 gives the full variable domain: GAGVSQSPSNKVTEKGKDVELRCDPISGHTALYWYRQSLGQGLEFLIYFQGNSAPDKSGLPSDRFSAERTGGSVSTLTIQRTQQEDSAVYLCASSFWLNTEAFFGQGTRLTVV.

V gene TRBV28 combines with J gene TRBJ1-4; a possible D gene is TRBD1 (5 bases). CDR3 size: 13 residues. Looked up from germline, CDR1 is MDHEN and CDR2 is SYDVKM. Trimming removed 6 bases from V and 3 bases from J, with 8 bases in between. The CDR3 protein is CASRRGSNEKLFF. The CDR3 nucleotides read TGTGCCAGCAGGCGGGGCTCTAATGAAAAACTGTTTTTT.

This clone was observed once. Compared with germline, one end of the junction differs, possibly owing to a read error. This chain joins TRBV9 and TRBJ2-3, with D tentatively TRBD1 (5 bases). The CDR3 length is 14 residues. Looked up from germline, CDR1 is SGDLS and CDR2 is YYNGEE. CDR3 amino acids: CASTVDSSTDTQYF. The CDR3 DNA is TGTGCCAGCACCGTAGACAGCAGCACAGATACGCAGTATTTT.

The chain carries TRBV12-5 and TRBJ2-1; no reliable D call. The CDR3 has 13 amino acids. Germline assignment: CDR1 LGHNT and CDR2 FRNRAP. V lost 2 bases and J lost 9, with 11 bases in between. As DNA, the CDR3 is TGTGCTAGTGGTTTGCTTCGACGTGGTGAGCAGTTCTTC. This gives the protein CASGLLRRGEQFF.